This record concerns one T cell receptor (beta chain) sequence. Its antigen remains unidentified. No per-base quality is available; no much larger clone lies one base away. The source of the sample is a study of cytomegalovirus exposure and HLA in healthy donors (dated by TCRdb to 2015 to 2018). Some background on the complete study: In an earlier analysis of under 600 of the donors, about 260 Gb of sequence data and some 100 million unique TCR beta sequences from about 180 million T cells were reported. The study aimed to test whether cataloging public T cell receptors could reveal signatures of past pathogen exposure. All discovery cohort repertoires had been generated on a single sequencing platform. Several DR-DQ haplotypes were treated as single units for association and clustering because of strong linkage in the cohort. The study profiled the T cell repertoires of hundreds of subjects by immunosequencing and related them to cytomegalovirus serostatus. In addition to the first cohort of 666 subjects, a separate validation cohort of 120 different subjects was used. Genome-wide SNP genotypes for about 65% of the 666 donors were used in a later genetic analysis, which treated that subset as a discovery cohort. High-throughput TCR immunosequencing, statistical association of individual TCRs with disease status, and machine learning were combined to predict cytomegalovirus infection status. The later analysis used no new phenotypic data to find candidate immune exposures, relying instead on TCR beta sequences and their occurrence across donors. Across 398 genotyped donors of the cohort, an average of 235,054 unique TCR beta nucleotide sequences per donor were sequenced, and 15% to 20% of those sequences were non-productive. The number of typed donors differed by locus: roughly 629-640 for A, B, C, DRB1 and DQB1; 522 for DQA1; approximately 600 for DPA1; and roughly 490 for DPB1. In an earlier analysis of 500 to 650 of the donors, high-throughput TCR beta sequencing was used to judge whether each TCR beta V gene segment behaved as functional or pseudogenic. Class I and class II HLA loci were covered by the typing at four-digit resolution. Of the 350 to 450 genotyped donors, 65% to 90% were placed in the genetic ancestry cluster associated with self-reported Caucasian donors. Roughly 300 gigabases of sequencing data and 80 million or so unique TCR sequences were included in an early release covering around 600 HLA-typed donors. A later analysis re-analyzed previously published TCR beta repertoires from approximately 670 donors and added high-resolution HLA genotyping to study TCR occurrence patterns. Donor age, sex, ethnicity and CMV serostatus were compiled together with the repertoire data. General findings and caveats noted by the study authors: A later analysis found that HLA-associated TCR beta chains were more clonally expanded and had lower generation probabilities than equally common non-associated chains. In a later analysis, most CMV-associated TCR beta chains were found to appear HLA-restricted, with HLA associations seemingly driven largely by CMV exposure. Roughly uniform sequencing depth across donors was assumed in presence/absence analyses, although this assumption may not hold. Correlated functional status among segregating V segments might reflect linkage disequilibrium, but an unknown experimental factor could not be ruled out. Across donors, most TCR sequences were observed very rarely, whereas some public TCRs were present in many individuals. A total of 164 TCR beta chains were listed by the study as associated with cytomegalovirus. Assigning TCR associations to individual alleles was difficult when HLA alleles, especially DR and DQ, strongly co-occurred. Compared with the 666-donor mean, donors in an Asian-associated ancestry cluster had fewer N-insertions in productive TCRs, according to a later genetic analysis. Immune exposure information for the cohort was limited to CMV serostatus. An earlier analysis of 587 of the donors showed that most TCR beta V segments appeared in productive rearrangements either about 90% or about 30% of the time, which broadly matched IMGT annotations. At a false discovery rate of 0.05, a later analysis linked some 18,000 TCR beta sequences to specific HLA alleles. The authors suggested that the approach could potentially be extended to other disease states and immunological phenotypes. An association between a missense DCLRE1C variant and V-gene and J-gene trimming of TCR beta chains was found in a later genetic analysis and replicated in an independent cohort. The classifier was reported to diagnose cytomegalovirus status with high specificity and sensitivity in both the original cohort and the validation cohort. In vitro tests confirmed that three of the cytomegalovirus-associated TCR beta chains recognize cytomegalovirus antigens. According to a later analysis, parvovirus B19, influenza, CMV and Epstein-Barr virus appeared linked to several top co-occurrence clusters. A further reported finding was that TCR beta sequences accurately predicted the HLA-A and HLA-B alleles for most subjects in the first cohort. The cohort was sequenced for TCR beta chains only, and without alpha or paired-chain data the features that could be detected were limited. A later analysis found that TCR association rates varied across HLA loci, with DRB1 alleles showing the most associated TCRs and HLA-C alleles the fewest. The earlier analysis of 587 of the donors excluded some 15 rarely observed V segments, including chromosome 9 orphons, because counts were too low. The 87-base-pair reads could not distinguish some IMGT-functional V segments, including TRBV6-2 and TRBV6-3, so those segments were excluded. Because some donors lacked HLA typing at each locus, the association tests relied only on the typed subset. A group of highly shared sequence variants was considered likely to be a technical artifact of the sequencing pipeline.

The cohort consisted of 666 healthy bone marrow donors. At the time of sampling, all cohort members were nominally healthy, though unrecorded immune exposures were likely present. The donor was CMV seronegative and was included in the group of approximately 350 seronegative cohort members. Each donor provided a peripheral blood sample, and peripheral blood mononuclear cells were used for TCR beta sequencing. Genomic DNA was extracted from the blood cell samples with the Qiagen DNeasy Blood Extraction Kit. Libraries were built with the immunoSEQ multiplex PCR assay. For the multiplex PCR, a mixture combining 60 forward primers for TCR Vbeta segments and 13 reverse primers for TCR Jbeta segments was used. A multiplex PCR assay on genomic DNA amplified the CDR3 region of rearranged TCR beta genes. Amplified TCR beta libraries were sequenced as 87-base-pair reads on the Illumina HiSeq System. The published analysis was carried out like this. In a later analysis, 70 million to 95 million unique TCR beta chains were counted across the 650 to 750 repertoires, and approximately 9.9 million of these chains were shared by at least two donors. Raw reads were error-corrected and collapsed into unique sequences by a nearest-neighbor algorithm in which closely related sequences were merged to remove PCR and sequencing errors. To assign V, D and J gene segments, CDR3 sequences were aligned to IMGT reference sequences. Each retained sequence needed at least a six-nucleotide match to both a V gene segment and a J gene segment. A rearrangement was called productive if the CDR3 had no stop codons and remained in frame with V and J, and every other rearrangement was called non-productive. Following IMGT convention, CDR3 was defined as the stretch from the second conserved V-encoded cysteine to the conserved J-encoded phenylalanine. The earlier analysis of 500 to 750 of the donors excluded any sequence lacking an unambiguous match to a single V gene segment. In an earlier analysis of some 590 of the donors, a V segment was called functional when productive rearrangements were above 56.7%, and segregating when the standard deviation between donors exceeded 5%. To diagnose cytomegalovirus status from the catalog of TCR beta chain sequences, a statistical classification framework was built. In a later analysis, V and J genes were assigned by comparing TCR nucleotide sequences against IMGT/GENE-DB human TR gene sequences. The TCRdist pipeline was used in a later analysis to assign CDR3 sequences and most-parsimonious VDJ recombination scenarios. A later analysis defined each TCR beta chain by its CDR3 amino acid sequence plus V-gene family, and excluded reads lacking a unique V-gene family. A later analysis removed roughly 590 highly shared, low-generation-probability nucleotide sequences to deal with suspected cross-contamination and a sequencing artifact. For each public chain, a later analysis derived a clonal expansion index from normalized ranks of inferred template counts within each repertoire. Generation probabilities in a later analysis came from a VDJ recombination model fitted to out-of-frame rearrangements, and those results were checked against IGoR. In a later analysis, hypergeometric tests were used to score TCR-TCR, TCR-HLA and TCR-CMV co-occurrence, with a repertoire-size bias correction applied to TCR pairs. To estimate false discovery rates, a later analysis permuted the HLA or CMV assignments 20 times. In a later analysis, co-occurring TCRs were grouped with DBSCAN, and TCRdist sequence similarity was added when clustering was performed within HLA-allele-positive subsets. For co-occurrence clustering, repertoires with fewer than 30,000 or more than 120,000 public chains were excluded, along with five repertoires with anomalous nucleotide sharing. The source is immuneACCESS, and TCRdb retained only in-frame sequences with V and J called. Part of the clones is not carried over; for the studies checked, unresolved V genes explain less than half of this, and the remainder is unexplained. That table supplies the V and J calls and clone size; D and trimming were determined from the DNA. The sample has approximately 130,000 clones on record, 75% to 85% of them singletons. The ten largest clones capture around 0.99% of the sample.

Sequences SNHLY (CDR1) and FYNNEI (CDR2) are obtained from the germline V gene. Trimming at the junction amounts to 8 bases on V and 6 bases on J, and the germline ends lie 20 bases apart. Including cysteine and phenylalanine, the CDR3 has 14 amino acids. Only the CDR3 region is kept as DNA, spanning 42 bases read in frame from base 1. The receptor's source is a male donor in good health and CMV-seronegative. The sequence joins TRBV2 to TRBJ2-7, with TRBD1 tentatively as D gene (6 bases match). Sequenced: PBMCs. The nucleotide sequence is TGTGCCAGCTCGGGGCAGGGGCCTGGGGGCGAGCAGTACTTC. Translated, it gives CASSGQGPGGEQYF. The CDR3 plus the reference TRBV2 and TRBJ2-7 genes for the other parts give the full variable domain: EPEVTQTPSHQVTQMGQEVILRCVPISNHLYFYWYRQILGQKVEFLVSFYNNEISEKSEIFDDQFSVERPDGSNFTLKIRSTKLEDSAMYFCASSGQGPGGEQYFGPGTRLTVT.